These T cell receptor beta chains were read from a single sample in a study of cytomegalovirus exposure and HLA in healthy donors. Sequencing was performed with immunoSEQ multiplex PCR; in TCRdb, only in-frame clones are kept and a portion is missing. The sample shows under 200,000 clones, around 84% of them seen only once. Sequenced input: PBMCs. Receptor source: a woman under 30 in good health and CMV-seronegative. Each CDR3 is given with its conserved first and last residue. The order of the fields is D gene, V gene, J gene, clone size, CDR3 DNA, CDR3 protein. The D gene is left open where the match is weak. Clone size is not always given. Where it is, it says once, few, many or a class for expanded clones.

D: TRBD1; V: TRBV4-1; J: TRBJ1-3; size: NA; DNA: TGCGCCAGCAGCCAAGGGACAGGCTTAAACACCATATATTTT; CDR3: CASSQGTGLNTIYF
D: TRBD2; V: TRBV5-6; J: TRBJ2-2; size: NA; DNA: TGTGCCAGCAGCTTGGGGGCGGGAGAGTTTTACGGCACCGGGGAGCTGTTTTTT; CDR3: CASSLGAGEFYGTGELFF
D: NA; V: TRBV18; J: TRBJ1-3; size: NA; DNA: TGTGCCAGCTCACCGGGGCAGGCGGCGGGAAACACCATATATTTT; CDR3: CASSPGQAAGNTIYF
D: TRBD1; V: TRBV9; J: TRBJ1-5; size: NA; DNA: TGTGCCAGCAGCCACGGACAGGGGTCGAATCAGCCCCAGCATTTT; CDR3: CASSHGQGSNQPQHF
D: NA; V: TRBV13; J: TRBJ2-3; size: NA; DNA: TGTGCCAGCAGCTCAAACTTAGAAGATACGCAGTATTTT; CDR3: CASSSNLEDTQYF
D: NA; V: TRBV7-2; J: TRBJ2-4; size: NA; DNA: TGTGCCAGCAGCCCGTGGGGCCCAGGCCAAAACATTCAGTACTTC; CDR3: CASSPWGPGQNIQYF
D: TRBD1; V: TRBV2; J: TRBJ1-1; size: NA; DNA: TGTGCCAGCAGCCTTTCTTCCCCTAGACAGGGGTCGGGAGCTTTCTTT; CDR3: CASSLSSPRQGSGAFF
D: TRBD2; V: TRBV28; J: TRBJ2-2; size: NA; DNA: TGTGCCACCCGCGGGGGTGCGAACACCGGGGAGCTGTTTTTT; CDR3: CATRGGANTGELFF
D: TRBD1; V: TRBV9; J: TRBJ1-2; size: NA; DNA: TGTGCCAGCAGCGGGGCCGGACAGGAAGGCATTGGCTACACCTTC; CDR3: CASSGAGQEGIGYTF
D: TRBD2; V: TRBV19; J: TRBJ2-1; size: NA; DNA: TGTGCCAGTAGTCCAACTAGCGGGGGGGGAAATGAGCAGTTCTTC; CDR3: CASSPTSGGGNEQFF
D: TRBD2; V: TRBV11-2; J: TRBJ2-1; size: NA; DNA: TGTGCCAGCAGCTTAGCCCGAGGGTCTAGCGGGAGGTTGAACAATGAGCAGTTCTTC; CDR3: CASSLARGSSGRLNNEQFF
D: NA; V: TRBV5-1; J: TRBJ1-1; size: few; DNA: TGCGCCAGCAGAGACATGAACACTGAAGCTTTCTTT; CDR3: CASRDMNTEAFF
D: TRBD2; V: TRBV4-2; J: TRBJ2-3; size: NA; DNA: TGTGCCAGCAGCCATGCCCCAAGTAGCGGGAGGGCCTTTAGCACAGATACGCAGTATTTT; CDR3: CASSHAPSSGRAFSTDTQYF
D: NA; V: TRBV7-2; J: TRBJ2-6; size: NA; DNA: TGTGCCAGCAGCCCAGGGTATGGTGGGGCCAACGTCCTGACTTTC; CDR3: CASSPGYGGANVLTF
D: NA; V: TRBV6-1; J: TRBJ2-7; size: few; DNA: TGTGCCAGTTTAACAGGGCGCGAGCAGTACTTC; CDR3: CASLTGREQYF
D: TRBD2; V: TRBV7-9; J: TRBJ2-7; size: NA; DNA: TGTGCCAGCAGCCGACTAGCGGGAGCATCCGAGCAGTACTTC; CDR3: CASSRLAGASEQYF
D: NA; V: TRBV7-2; J: TRBJ1-1; size: NA; DNA: TGTGCCAGCAGCTTAGGCGGAGAGAACACTGAAGCTTTCTTT; CDR3: CASSLGGENTEAFF
D: TRBD2; V: TRBV9; J: TRBJ2-1; size: NA; DNA: TGTGCCAGCAGCCCCGGGACTAGCGGGACATACAATGAGCAGTTCTTC; CDR3: CASSPGTSGTYNEQFF
D: NA; V: TRBV29-1; J: TRBJ1-2; size: NA; DNA: TGCAGCGTTGCCAGGGGCTATGGCTACACCTTC; CDR3: CSVARGYGYTF
D: TRBD2; V: TRBV11-2; J: TRBJ2-1; size: NA; DNA: TGTGCCAGCAGCATCCACCCTAGTCTAGCGGGAGGGATATATGAGCAGTTCTTC; CDR3: CASSIHPSLAGGIYEQFF
D: TRBD2; V: TRBV11-2; J: TRBJ2-1; size: NA; DNA: TGTGCCAGCAGCTTAAGTATAGCGGGAGTGTGGGCTGAGCAGTTCTTC; CDR3: CASSLSIAGVWAEQFF
D: TRBD1; V: TRBV4-1; J: TRBJ2-1; size: NA; DNA: TGCGCCAGCAGCCACGCCGGAGAGGGGGCGAATGAGCAGTTCTTC; CDR3: CASSHAGEGANEQFF
D: NA; V: TRBV4-3; J: TRBJ2-7; size: NA; DNA: TGCGCCAGCAGCCAAGAGTTTGAGCAACTCTACGAGCAGTACTTC; CDR3: CASSQEFEQLYEQYF
D: NA; V: TRBV5-1; J: TRBJ2-7; size: few; DNA: TGCGCCAGCAGCGTCAAGACAGGAGCCTACGAGCAGTACTTC; CDR3: CASSVKTGAYEQYF
D: TRBD1; V: TRBV7-9; J: TRBJ1-1; size: NA; DNA: TGTTCCAGCAGCCCTAGAGTCGGAATGACAGGGGTCGATGAAGCTTTCTTT; CDR3: CSSSPRVGMTGVDEAFF
D: NA; V: TRBV5-6; J: TRBJ2-1; size: NA; DNA: TGTGCCAGCAGTGGGGGCAGGACGGGCCAAAGCTCCTACAATGAGCAGTTCTTC; CDR3: CASSGGRTGQSSYNEQFF
D: NA; V: TRBV6-5; J: TRBJ1-1; size: NA; DNA: TGTGCCAGCAGTTACTCGTCTGTGGATAGGGGTACCCGAGCTTTCTTT; CDR3: CASSYSSVDRGTRAFF
D: TRBD1; V: TRBV11-2; J: TRBJ2-7; size: NA; DNA: TGTGCCAGCAGCTTGACAGGGACCGCCTACGAGCAGTACTTC; CDR3: CASSLTGTAYEQYF
D: TRBD1; V: TRBV19; J: TRBJ1-1; size: NA; DNA: TGTGCCAGTAGCAACGGGAGGCAGGGGGCGACTGAAGCTTTCTTT; CDR3: CASSNGRQGATEAFF
D: TRBD2; V: TRBV2; J: TRBJ2-3; size: NA; DNA: TGTGCCAGCTCCATGGGGGGGGAGGGCGTGGCAGATACGCAGTATTTT; CDR3: CASSMGGEGVADTQYF
D: NA; V: TRBV4-3; J: TRBJ2-7; size: few; DNA: TGCGCCAGCAGCCAAGATTTGCCCCTAGTATACGAGCAGTACTTC; CDR3: CASSQDLPLVYEQYF
D: NA; V: TRBV27; J: TRBJ2-1; size: NA; DNA: TGTGCCAGCAGTCCTCACCCCTCGAGGGACTGGAATGAGCAGTTCTTC; CDR3: CASSPHPSRDWNEQFF
D: NA; V: TRBV4-1; J: TRBJ2-3; size: NA; DNA: TGCGCCAGCAGCCGGGACTTCCCTAGCACAGATACGCAGTATTTT; CDR3: CASSRDFPSTDTQYF
D: NA; V: TRBV7-2; J: TRBJ2-7; size: NA; DNA: TGTGCCAGCAGCCCAACAACCTACGAGCAGTACTTC; CDR3: CASSPTTYEQYF
D: NA; V: TRBV7-2; J: TRBJ2-2; size: NA; DNA: TGTGCCAGCAGCCGCAAACCAGGGGTAATGGCTACCGGGGAGCTGTTTTTT; CDR3: CASSRKPGVMATGELFF
D: NA; V: TRBV27; J: TRBJ2-1; size: few; DNA: TGTGCCAGCAGTACGATATTGACTAGATACTACAATGAGCAGTTCTTC; CDR3: CASSTILTRYYNEQFF
D: TRBD1; V: TRBV11-2; J: TRBJ2-5; size: NA; DNA: TGTGCCAGCAGCTTAATTTTTCCCGGGACAGGGTTACAAGAGACCCAGTACTTC; CDR3: CASSLIFPGTGLQETQYF
D: NA; V: TRBV4-3; J: TRBJ1-2; size: many; DNA: TGCGCCAGCAGCCAAGATGGCAGGGACTATGGCTACACCTTC; CDR3: CASSQDGRDYGYTF
D: NA; V: TRBV28; J: TRBJ1-5; size: NA; DNA: TGTGCCAGCACCTCCGGGACAACGAATCAGCCCCAGCATTTT; CDR3: CASTSGTTNQPQHF
D: NA; V: TRBV18; J: TRBJ1-2; size: NA; DNA: TGTGCCAGCACCCCCTCGGAGGGCACTTTCTCTAACTATGGCTACACCTTC; CDR3: CASTPSEGTFSNYGYTF
D: TRBD2; V: TRBV7-2; J: TRBJ2-3; size: NA; DNA: TGTGCCAGCAGCCCGAGGGTACTAGCGGGAGGCGGCACAGATACGCAGTATTTT; CDR3: CASSPRVLAGGGTDTQYF
D: NA; V: TRBV19; J: TRBJ1-3; size: NA; DNA: TGTGCCAGTAGTATAAAAGCCCCCCTCTCTGGAAACACCATATATTTT; CDR3: CASSIKAPLSGNTIYF